These 11 T cell receptor beta chains came from one sample sequenced in a study of blood T cell repertoires in COVID-19. Clones were sequenced by immunoSEQ multiplex PCR, and TCRdb holds only the in-frame ones, with some missing. This sample has 40,000 to 55,000 clones, with nearly 80% found just once. The specimen was peripheral blood. The receptors shown here come from a man in his 70s with acute or convalescent COVID-19.

V and J are TRBV5-1 and TRBJ1-1; D is perhaps TRBD1 (5 bases). Germline CDR1 SGHRS, CDR2 YFSETQ. The CDR3 sequence is 15 residues long. Trimming removed 2 bases from V and 0 bases from J, with 11 bases in between. CDR3 in amino acids: CASSFGGGLNTEAFF. The DNA of the CDR3 is TGCGCCAGCAGCTTCGGCGGGGGACTGAACACTGAAGCTTTCTTT.

The chain has TRBV6-1 and TRBJ2-2; the match to TRBD1 covers 11 bases. Trimming removed 6 bases from V and 7 bases from J; junction bases left unmatched: 7. Germline V lookup: CDR1 MNHNS, CDR2 SASEGT. The CDR3 extends over 15 amino acids. Here the CDR3 DNA reads TGTGCCAGCAGCGGACAGGGGGCAAGAGGCGGGGAGCTGTTTTTT. Translated: CASSGQGARGGELFF.

The chain is built from TRBV5-1 and TRBJ2-5, with TRBD1 matching over 9 bases. The V gene's germline CDR1 is SGHRS and CDR2 YFSETQ. This CDR3 has 14 residues. V dropped 0 bases and J dropped 5; count of bases not matched to a gene: 2. CDR3: CASSLDRGQETQYF. The CDR3 DNA is TGCGCCAGCAGCTTGGACAGGGGGCAGGAGACCCAGTACTTC.

The chain combines TRBV19 with TRBJ1-1; tentative D call: TRBD1 (5 bases). Germline V gives CDR1 LNHDA, CDR2 SQIVND (reference sequence). The CDR3 is 14 residues long. V dropped 3 bases and J dropped 1 base, with 9 bases sitting between them. DNA of the CDR3: TGTGCCAGTAGTATGAGACAGTCGAACACTGAAGCTTTCTTT. Translated, it gives CASSMRQSNTEAFF.

The V call is TRBV28, the J call TRBJ2-7; 11 nucleotides align to TRBD2. Germline assignment: CDR1 MDHEN and CDR2 SYDVKM. The J segment lost 6 bases and the V segment lost 6 bases, leaving 7 bases of the junction unmatched. The CDR3 totals 14 residues. The DNA of the CDR3 is TGTGCCAGCAGCCGGACTAGCGGGCACCTCGAGCAGTACTTC. It yields the protein CASSRTSGHLEQYF. Complete variable domain (other parts from reference TRBV28 and TRBJ2-7): DVKVTQSSRYLVKRTGEKVFLECVQDMDHENMFWYRQDPGLGLRLIYFSYDVKMKEKGDIPEGYSVSREKKERFSLILESASTNQTSMYLCASSRTSGHLEQYFGPGTRLTVT.

The chain combines TRBV6-2 or TRBV6-3 with TRBJ1-6; 8 nucleotides agree with TRBD1. V shed 4 bases and J 9 bases; nucleotides not matched to a gene: 2. CDR3 length: 13 residues. Germline CDR1 and CDR2: MNHEY and SVGEGT. In DNA form, the CDR3 reads TGTGCCAGCAGTTCTACAGGGGGTTCACCCCTCCACTTT. Protein sequence: CASSSTGGSPLHF.

The V call is TRBV27, the J call TRBJ1-5; TRBD1 is a possible D gene (6 bases). This CDR3 has 18 residues. V lost 7 bases and J lost 4, with 26 bases in between. Germline V lookup: CDR1 MNHEY, CDR2 SMNVEV (reference sequence). CDR3 sequence reads: CASNRDEQGAIGNQPQHF. As DNA, the CDR3 is TGTGCCAGCAACCGCGACGAACAGGGCGCAATTGGTAATCAGCCCCAGCATTTT.

This chain links TRBV7-2 with TRBJ1-2; D is uncertain. This CDR3 is 14 amino acids long. With 1 base removed from V and 2 bases from J, the gap between germline ends came to 8 bases. Germline CDR1 and CDR2: SGHTA and FQGNSA. The CDR3: CASSLVAGNYGYTF. CDR3 nucleotide sequence: TGTGCCAGCAGCTTAGTTGCAGGCAACTATGGCTACACCTTC. The entire variable domain, with the rest obtained from reference TRBV7-2 and TRBJ1-2, is as follows: GAGVSQSPSNKVTEKGKDVELRCDPISGHTALYWYRQSLGQGLEFLIYFQGNSAPDKSGLPSDRFSAERTGGSVSTLTIQRTQQEDSAVYLCASSLVAGNYGYTFGSGTRLTVV.

This clone came up once. V gene TRBV14 combines with J gene TRBJ1-6; the match to TRBD1 covers 8 bases. The germline V gene has CDR1 SGHDN and CDR2 FVKESK. Germline trimming cut 0 bases from V and 7 bases from J; bases unmatched to any gene: 5. The CDR3 covers 16 residues. CDR3 in amino acids: CASSQEAGGYNSPLHF. Written as DNA, the CDR3 is TGTGCCAGCAGCCAAGAGGCAGGGGGCTACAATTCACCCCTCCACTTT.

The J gene is TRBJ1-3, the V gene TRBV18; D remains unclear. This CDR3 spans 13 amino acids. V dropped 5 bases and J dropped 0 bases, with 5 bases sitting between them. Germline V gene data show CDR1 as KGHSH and CDR2 as LQKENI. The CDR3 sequence is CASSTSSGNTIYF. CDR3 coding DNA: TGTGCCAGCTCAACGAGCTCTGGAAACACCATATATTTT.

The gene calls are TRBV6-2 or TRBV6-3 and TRBJ1-6; a weak D match, TRBD1 (5 bases). The CDR3 loop spans 15 amino acids. CDR1 is MNHEY and CDR2 is SVGEGT in the germline V gene. Trimming removed 6 bases at V and 10 bases at J, with 19 bases between. The CDR3 is CASSPARAGNSPLHF. For the CDR3, the DNA is TGTGCCAGCAGCCCTGCCCGGGCAGGGAACTCACCCCTCCACTTT.